A selection of T cell receptor beta chains follows, all from one sample in a study of blood T cell repertoires in COVID-19. The data were produced by immunoSEQ multiplex PCR, yet TCRdb's version contains in-frame clones alone and is incomplete. Counted here are fewer than 500,000 clones, 87% occurring once; the ten biggest clones make up 0.7%. Material: PBMCs or T cells enriched from blood (not recorded which). These TCRs come from a young woman who had recovered from COVID-19. Both conserved end residues are part of each CDR3. Fields, in order: clone size, D gene, V gene, J gene, CDR3 protein, CDR3 DNA. A D gene is named only where the DNA matches it firmly. Some rows have no size entry. The others give once, few or many, or a class for an expanded clone.

clone_size: .
d_call: TRBD2
v_call: TRBV2
j_call: TRBJ2-3
cdr3_aa: CASRLTSGADTQYF
cdr3_nt: TGTGCCAGCAGATTAACTAGCGGGGCAGATACGCAGTATTTT

clone_size: .
d_call: TRBD1
v_call: TRBV5-4
j_call: TRBJ2-1
cdr3_aa: CASSRDRASYNEQFF
cdr3_nt: TGTGCCAGCAGCCGAGACAGGGCCTCCTACAATGAGCAGTTCTTC

clone_size: .
d_call: .
v_call: TRBV28
j_call: TRBJ1-4
cdr3_aa: CASSYLGDYEKLFF
cdr3_nt: TGTGCCAGCAGTTACCTAGGGGATTACGAAAAACTGTTTTTT

clone_size: .
d_call: .
v_call: TRBV15
j_call: TRBJ1-3
cdr3_aa: CATSRGTDSGNTIYF
cdr3_nt: TGTGCCACCAGCAGAGGGACAGACTCTGGAAACACCATATATTTT

clone_size: .
d_call: .
v_call: TRBV6-5
j_call: TRBJ1-2
cdr3_aa: CASSPELFNYGYTF
cdr3_nt: TGTGCCAGCTCCCCCGAACTCTTTAACTATGGCTACACCTTC

clone_size: .
d_call: TRBD2
v_call: TRBV19
j_call: TRBJ2-5
cdr3_aa: CASSMGLARETQYF
cdr3_nt: TGTGCCAGTAGTATGGGACTAGCGAGAGAGACCCAGTACTTC

clone_size: .
d_call: TRBD2
v_call: TRBV5-4
j_call: TRBJ2-3
cdr3_aa: CASSLVPGGADTQYF
cdr3_nt: TGTGCCAGCAGCTTGGTGCCGGGGGGGGCAGATACGCAGTATTTT

clone_size: few
d_call: .
v_call: TRBV28
j_call: TRBJ1-1
cdr3_aa: CASSFDGGTEAFF
cdr3_nt: TGTGCCAGCAGTTTCGATGGAGGCACTGAAGCTTTCTTT

clone_size: once
d_call: .
v_call: TRBV7-3
j_call: TRBJ2-1
cdr3_aa: CASSSIPRDEQFF
cdr3_nt: TGTGCCAGCAGCTCCATCCCTCGCGATGAGCAGTTCTTC

clone_size: .
d_call: .
v_call: TRBV27
j_call: TRBJ1-5
cdr3_aa: CASSLYMRGNQPQHF
cdr3_nt: TGTGCCAGCAGTTTATATATGAGGGGCAATCAGCCCCAGCATTTT

clone_size: few
d_call: .
v_call: TRBV28
j_call: TRBJ1-2
cdr3_aa: CASSLRPGEGGGYTF
cdr3_nt: TGTGCCAGCAGTTTACGCCCAGGGGAGGGGGGTGGCTACACCTTC

clone_size: .
d_call: .
v_call: TRBV7-4
j_call: TRBJ1-2
cdr3_aa: CASSLWGPGYGYTF
cdr3_nt: TGTGCCAGCAGCTTATGGGGGCCCGGTTATGGCTACACCTTC

clone_size: .
d_call: TRBD2
v_call: TRBV19
j_call: TRBJ2-1
cdr3_aa: CASSGRLAGTYNEQFF
cdr3_nt: TGTGCCAGTAGTGGGCGACTAGCGGGGACCTACAATGAGCAGTTCTTC

clone_size: .
d_call: .
v_call: TRBV11-2
j_call: TRBJ1-1
cdr3_aa: CASSLTDLSAFF
cdr3_nt: TGTGCCAGCAGCCTGACTGACCTTTCGGCTTTCTTT

clone_size: .
d_call: TRBD1
v_call: TRBV27
j_call: TRBJ1-2
cdr3_aa: CASSFSGTGHGYTF
cdr3_nt: TGTGCCAGCAGTTTTTCCGGGACAGGCCACGGCTACACCTTC

clone_size: .
d_call: .
v_call: TRBV30
j_call: TRBJ1-5
cdr3_aa: CAWSTGGWSNQPQHF
cdr3_nt: TGTGCCTGGAGTACGGGGGGCTGGAGCAATCAGCCCCAGCATTTT

clone_size: .
d_call: .
v_call: TRBV2
j_call: TRBJ1-1
cdr3_aa: CASSGGGATIKMAEAFF
cdr3_nt: TGTGCCAGCAGTGGGGGCGGGGCGACAATAAAGATGGCTGAAGCTTTCTTT

clone_size: .
d_call: .
v_call: TRBV5-1
j_call: TRBJ2-3
cdr3_aa: CASSLDTPGTDTQYF
cdr3_nt: TGCGCCAGCTCCCTAGATACTCCCGGCACAGATACGCAGTATTTT

clone_size: .
d_call: TRBD1
v_call: TRBV6-5
j_call: TRBJ1-2
cdr3_aa: CASRQTGDGYGYTF
cdr3_nt: TGTGCCAGCAGACAAACAGGGGATGGGTATGGCTACACCTTC

clone_size: few
d_call: TRBD1
v_call: TRBV6-5
j_call: TRBJ2-1
cdr3_aa: CASSYPGQGGEQFF
cdr3_nt: TGTGCCAGCAGTTACCCCGGACAGGGGGGTGAGCAGTTCTTC

clone_size: .
d_call: TRBD1
v_call: TRBV27
j_call: TRBJ1-1
cdr3_aa: CASSFNSQGAHTEAFF
cdr3_nt: TGTGCCAGCAGTTTCAATTCACAGGGGGCGCACACTGAAGCGTTCTTT

clone_size: .
d_call: .
v_call: TRBV2
j_call: TRBJ1-1
cdr3_aa: CASSSQGNTEAFF
cdr3_nt: TGTGCCAGCAGTTCTCAGGGGAACACTGAAGCTTTCTTT

clone_size: .
d_call: TRBD2
v_call: TRBV11-2
j_call: TRBJ2-2
cdr3_aa: CASSHTSGGWNTGELFF
cdr3_nt: TGTGCCAGCAGCCATACTAGCGGGGGTTGGAACACCGGGGAGCTGTTTTTT

clone_size: .
d_call: .
v_call: TRBV5-5
j_call: TRBJ1-2
cdr3_aa: CASSLYAGADYGYTF
cdr3_nt: TGTGCCAGCAGCTTGTACGCAGGGGCGGACTATGGCTACACCTTC

clone_size: .
d_call: TRBD2
v_call: TRBV7-8
j_call: TRBJ2-5
cdr3_aa: CASSLDPTGLAGGQETQYF
cdr3_nt: TGTGCCAGCAGCCTGGACCCGACAGGACTAGCGGGGGGCCAAGAGACCCAGTACTTC

clone_size: .
d_call: .
v_call: TRBV3-1/TRBV3-2
j_call: TRBJ1-3
cdr3_aa: CASSRIGDSGNTIYF
cdr3_nt: TGTGCCAGCAGCCGCATAGGGGACTCTGGAAACACCATATATTTT

clone_size: .
d_call: .
v_call: TRBV30
j_call: TRBJ2-7
cdr3_aa: CAWSAGQSLYEQYF
cdr3_nt: TGTGCCTGGTCGGCCGGACAGTCCCTCTACGAGCAGTACTTC